A single sample is the source of the 30 T cell receptor beta chains below, sequenced in a study of shared clonotypes between healthy human individuals. Produced via immunoSEQ multiplex PCR; TCRdb's table is partial and in-frame only. This table has 2.5 million or so clones, 90% to 95% appearing once. The sample comprised naive CD4+ T cells sorted from blood. This sample's subset: CD45RA+ positively selected. The source is a man younger than 30 in good health.

V usage is TRBV30 and J usage is TRBJ1-6; weak D call: TRBD1 (5 bases). Germline CDR1 GTSNPN, CDR2 SVGIG (reference sequence). This CDR3 has 14 residues. Trimming took off 0 bases at V and 7 bases at J, with 10 bases between the two ends. The CDR3 is CAWSVQAGNSPLHF. In nucleotides, the CDR3 is TGTGCCTGGAGTGTACAGGCAGGGAATTCACCCCTCCACTTT.

Regarding this clone: This same CDR3 is encoded by further DNA sequences in the sample. The V gene is TRBV11-2, the J gene TRBJ2-7, with D perhaps TRBD1 (5 bases). V was cut by 4 bases and J by 5 bases, with 9 bases left in between. Germline CDR1 is SGHAT and CDR2 is FQNNGV. The CDR3 covers 12 residues. CDR3 amino acids: CASSSQGDEQYF. CDR3 nucleotides: TGTGCCAGCAGCTCTCAGGGTGACGAGCAGTACTTC.

The rearrangement joins TRBV7-6 to TRBJ2-5; 8 bases map to TRBD1. Germline values: CDR1 SGHVS, CDR2 FNYEAQ. The CDR3 is made up of 13 amino acids. Trimming cost V 5 bases and J 5 bases; bases outside gene matches: 4. CDR3 in DNA: TGTGCCAGCAGCCCCGACAGGGGTGAGACCCAGTACTTC. The encoded protein is CASSPDRGETQYF.

V is TRBV7-8 and J is TRBJ2-1, with D perhaps given as TRBD1 or TRBD2 (7 bases each). Germline CDR1 reads SGHVS; CDR2 reads FQNEAQ. The CDR3 runs to 14 residues. The CDR3 nucleotides read TGTGCTTGGGAGGGGGCGAAGACCTACAATGAGCAGTTCTTC. Its protein product is CAWEGAKTYNEQFF. Based on the CDR3 plus reference TRBV7-8 and TRBJ2-1, the full variable domain is GAGVSQSPRYKVAKRGQDVALRCDPISGHVSLFWYQQALGQGPEFLTYFQNEAQLDKSGLPSDRFFAERPEGSVSTLKIQRTQQEDSAVYLCAWEGAKTYNEQFFGPGTRLTVL.

In its sample, this clone was seen once. At the DNA level, this CDR3 is encoded by other sequences in the same sample as well. The rearrangement links TRBV11-2 to TRBJ2-1; D is unresolved. Deletions cut 4 bases from V and 0 bases from J, with 4 bases between. Germline V gives CDR1 SGHAT, CDR2 FQNNGV. The CDR3 sequence is 13 residues long. In nucleotides, the CDR3 is TGTGCCAGCAGCTCTTCCTCCTACAATGAGCAGTTCTTC. Translated: CASSSSSYNEQFF.

This clone was seen a single time. V usage is TRBV6-1 and J usage is TRBJ1-5; the D gene is possibly TRBD1 (5 bases). The germline V and J ends were trimmed by 8 bases and 1 base, with 12 bases remaining between them. This CDR3 is built from 14 residues. The germline gives CDR1 MNHNS, CDR2 SASEGT. The CDR3 reads CASLGDASNQPQHF. CDR3 DNA: TGTGCCAGCCTGGGGGACGCCAGCAATCAGCCCCAGCATTTT.

V gene TRBV5-1 combines with J gene TRBJ1-1; D remains ambiguous. The ends were cut back, 6 bases at V and 8 bases at J, with 20 bases in the middle. Germline lookup yields CDR1 SGHRS and CDR2 YFSETQ. The CDR3 contains 14 residues. The CDR3 DNA sequence: TGCGCCAGCAAGCCCTACGGGATAGTTAAGGAAGCTTTCTTT. It yields the protein CASKPYGIVKEAFF.

The chain carries TRBV2 and TRBJ1-3, with a tentative D call TRBD1 (5 bases). The CDR3 has 14 residues. Trimming stripped 8 bases from V and 2 bases from J, with 13 bases between. In germline, CDR1 is SNHLY, CDR2 FYNNEI. Here the CDR3 reads CASEKGTPGNTIYF. For the CDR3, the DNA is TGTGCCAGCGAGAAGGGGACCCCTGGAAACACCATATATTTT. The entire variable domain, with the rest obtained from reference TRBV2 and TRBJ1-3, is as follows: EPEVTQTPSHQVTQMGQEVILRCVPISNHLYFYWYRQILGQKVEFLVSFYNNEISEKSEIFDDQFSVERPDGSNFTLKIRSTKLEDSAMYFCASEKGTPGNTIYFGEGSWLTVV.

The genes are TRBV4-3 and TRBJ2-1; 10 bases fit TRBD2. This CDR3 comprises 14 residues. The germline gives CDR1 LGHNA, CDR2 YSLEER. V trimming: 4 bases; J trimming: 7 bases; junction bases outside the gene matches: 4. The CDR3: CASSRLAGGNEQFF. The CDR3 DNA sequence: TGCGCCAGCAGCCGACTAGCGGGTGGAAATGAGCAGTTCTTC.

This clone showed up just a few times. The chain employs TRBV5-6 and TRBJ1-5; weak D call: TRBD1 (6 bases). The germline CDR1 and CDR2 sequences are SGHDT and YYEEEE. Trimming removed 1 base at V and 8 bases at J, with 19 bases between. The CDR3 contains 16 residues. The CDR3 reads CASSLWSPGGGEPQHF. CDR3 nucleotide sequence: TGTGCCAGCAGCTTGTGGTCGCCTGGGGGCGGAGAGCCCCAGCATTTT.

CDR3 nucleotides: TGTGCCAGCAGTTCAACTTCAGGGGGTACTGAAGCTTTCTTT. This translates into CASSSTSGGTEAFF. The chain combines TRBV6-5 with TRBJ1-1; TRBD1 matches 7 bases. Germline values: CDR1 MNHEY, CDR2 SVGAGI. The V segment lost 4 bases and the J segment 5 bases; nucleotides outside the gene matches: 7. There are 14 residues in the CDR3.

The CDR3, as DNA: TGCGCCAGCAGCCAAGAATTCGGGGTTAGCAATCAGCCCCAGCATTTT. This gives the protein CASSQEFGVSNQPQHF. V usage is TRBV4-1 and J usage is TRBJ1-5; D remains unclear. The CDR3 is made up of 16 amino acids. The germline V and J ends were trimmed by 0 bases and 0 bases, with 9 bases remaining between them. Germline CDR1 and CDR2: MGHRA and YSYEKL.

J is TRBJ2-7 and V is TRBV9; 7 positions agree with TRBD1. Germline loops: CDR1 SGDLS, CDR2 YYNGEE. With V trimmed by 0 bases and J by 4 bases, 7 bases remained unmatched. The CDR3 sequence is 15 residues long. The CDR3 coding sequence is TGTGCCAGCAGCGTAGAAGTGACAGGGAAGTACGAGCAGTACTTC. Translated: CASSVEVTGKYEQYF. The full variable domain, rest sourced from reference TRBV9 and TRBJ2-7, is DSGVTQTPKHLITATGQRVTLRCSPRSGDLSVYWYQQSLDQGLQFLIQYYNGEERAKGNILERFSAQQFPDLHSELNLSSLELGDSALYFCASSVEVTGKYEQYFGPGTRLTVT.

The J gene is TRBJ1-1, the V gene TRBV7-9; 8 nucleotides line up with TRBD1. Germline assignment: CDR1 SEHNR and CDR2 FQNEAQ (reference sequence). With V trimmed by 5 bases and J by 6 bases, 8 bases remained unmatched. The CDR3 loop spans 14 amino acids. This CDR3 reads CASSVGQGGAEAFF. In nucleotides, the CDR3 is TGTGCCAGCAGCGTAGGACAGGGAGGGGCTGAAGCTTTCTTT.

V and J are TRBV6-6 and TRBJ1-3; 8 nucleotides line up with TRBD1. The CDR3 sequence is 15 residues long. Losses at the gene ends were 5 bases for V and 4 bases for J; bases not matched to a gene: 7. Germline lookup yields CDR1 MNHNY and CDR2 SVGAGI (reference sequence). As DNA, the CDR3 is TGTGCCAGCAGTACAGGACAGGGAATAGGAAACACCATATATTTT. Residues: CASSTGQGIGNTIYF.

The rearrangement joins TRBV11-1 to TRBJ2-2; 7 positions match TRBD2. This CDR3 is 15 amino acids long. V was pared by 6 bases and J by 0 bases, with 4 bases of the junction left unmatched. Per the germline V gene, CDR1 is SGHAT and CDR2 is FQDESV (reference sequence). CDR3 in amino acids: CASRHGGTNTGELFF. The CDR3, as DNA: TGTGCCAGCAGGCACGGGGGGACGAACACCGGGGAGCTGTTTTTT.

This clone was seen more than once but under ten times. The chain carries TRBV5-1 and TRBJ1-2; D might be TRBD1 (6 bases). Trimming removed 4 bases from V and 4 bases from J, with 11 bases in between. Germline values: CDR1 SGHRS, CDR2 YFSETQ. The CDR3 loop spans 13 amino acids. The CDR3 spells CASSGTGTYGYTF. The CDR3 DNA reads as TGCGCCAGCAGCGGAACAGGGACCTATGGCTACACCTTC.

The rearrangement uses TRBV7-2 and TRBJ1-1; D is unresolved. V lost 5 bases, J lost 0 bases, and 7 bases lay in between. The CDR3 consists of 13 residues. CDR1 and CDR2 from the germline V gene are SGHTA and FQGNSA. The CDR3 sequence is CASSQEMNTEAFF. The CDR3 bases are TGTGCCAGCAGCCAAGAGATGAACACTGAAGCTTTCTTT.

The chain combines TRBV7-2 with TRBJ2-5, with D perhaps being TRBD1 or TRBD2 (6 bases each). V lost 3 bases and J 5 bases, leaving 13 bases between the germline ends. This CDR3 region has 14 residues. Germline V gene data show CDR1 as SGHTA and CDR2 as FQGNSA. CDR3 sequence: CASSFGGGRETQYF. As DNA, the CDR3 is TGTGCCAGCAGCTTCGGAGGGGGGAGGGAGACCCAGTACTTC. The full variable domain, completed using reference TRBV7-2 and TRBJ2-5, is GAGVSQSPSNKVTEKGKDVELRCDPISGHTALYWYRQSLGQGLEFLIYFQGNSAPDKSGLPSDRFSAERTGGSVSTLTIQRTQQEDSAVYLCASSFGGGRETQYFGPGTRLLVL.

The V call is TRBV5-4, the J call TRBJ2-2; either TRBD1 or TRBD2 may fit D (5 bases each). Trimming shortened V by 3 bases and J by 1 base, and 10 bases separated the two germline ends. CDR1 and CDR2 (germline): SGHNT, YYREEE (reference sequence). The CDR3 is made up of 15 amino acids. CDR3 DNA: TGTGCCAGCAGCTGGGGGACCTTGAACACCGGGGAGCTGTTTTTT. It yields the protein CASSWGTLNTGELFF.

The gene calls are TRBV18 and TRBJ2-5; TRBD2 aligns across 9 bases. The CDR3 extends over 15 amino acids. Germline assignment: CDR1 KGHSH and CDR2 LQKENI. The junction had 0 bases not matched to a gene; V was cut back by 1 base and J by 0 bases. The CDR3 bases are TGTGCCAGCTCACCACGACTAGCGGACCAAGAGACCCAGTACTTC. Translation gives CASSPRLADQETQYF. Filled out from reference TRBV18 and TRBJ2-5, the complete variable domain reads NAGVMQNPRHLVRRRGQEARLRCSPMKGHSHVYWYRQLPEEGLKFMVYLQKENIIDESGMPKERFSAEFPKEGPSILRIQQVVRGDSAAYFCASSPRLADQETQYFGPGTRLLVL.

This clone was detected once. The chain carries TRBV2 and TRBJ2-1; 10 bases are a match to TRBD1. The CDR3 totals 12 residues. With 7 bases clipped from V and 7 bases from J, the junction kept 1 base outside the gene matches. CDR1 is SNHLY, CDR2 FYNNEI, per germline. Here the CDR3 reads CASTGQGNEQFF. In nucleotides, the CDR3 is TGTGCCAGCACGGGACAGGGGAATGAGCAGTTCTTC.

The chain recombines TRBV7-9 with TRBJ2-5; D possibly uses TRBD1 or TRBD2 (6 bases each). CDR1 SEHNR and CDR2 FQNEAQ come from the germline V gene (reference sequence). Trimming removed 0 bases at V and 8 bases at J, with 7 bases between. CDR3 size: 12 residues. CDR3 protein: CASSLAGGTQYF. CDR3 sequence (DNA): TGTGCCAGCAGCTTAGCCGGGGGCACCCAGTACTTC.

This clone was observed a single time. The chain carries TRBV5-6 and TRBJ1-2; a possible D gene is TRBD1 (6 bases). CDR1 SGHDT and CDR2 YYEEEE come from the germline V gene. V lost 3 bases and J 6 bases, leaving 15 bases between the germline ends. The length of the CDR3 is 14 residues. CDR3 DNA: TGTGCCAGCAGCTATATGGACAGAGACAATGGCTACACCTTC. Amino acids: CASSYMDRDNGYTF.

The chain is built from TRBV6-1 and TRBJ2-7; tentatively, D is TRBD1 or TRBD2 (5 bases each). CDR1 is MNHNS and CDR2 is SASEGT in the germline V gene. CDR3 length: 14 amino acids. V was clipped by 3 bases and J by 0 bases, with 9 bases between them. DNA of the CDR3: TGTGCCAGCAGTGAGGGGGACCTCTCCTACGAGCAGTACTTC. Amino acid sequence: CASSEGDLSYEQYF.

Worth noting for this clone: Different DNA sequences within this sample yield the same CDR3. This rearrangement joins TRBV6-5 to TRBJ2-7; 7 nucleotides match TRBD1. Germline-derived CDR1 and CDR2 are MNHEY and SVGAGI. The CDR3 runs 13 residues. V lost 6 bases and J lost 1; bases outside the gene matches: 3. The CDR3 here is CASRRTGSYEQYF. DNA for the CDR3: TGTGCCAGCAGGCGGACAGGTTCCTACGAGCAGTACTTC.

The CDR3 loop reads CASRESNQPQHF. The CDR3 nucleotides read TGTGCCAGCCGAGAAAGCAATCAGCCCCAGCATTTT. The chain couples TRBV18 to TRBJ1-5; D ambiguous. Germline V gene data show CDR1 as KGHSH and CDR2 as LQKENI. Between the trimmed V and J ends, which lost 8 bases and 1 base, there was a span of 6 bases. The CDR3 spans 12 residues.

This clone was observed a handful of times. The chain is built from TRBV19 and TRBJ1-4, with TRBD1 as a possible D gene (6 bases). V lost 4 bases to trimming and J lost 7 bases, with 13 bases between them. Germline V gene data show CDR1 as LNHDA and CDR2 as SQIVND (reference sequence). CDR3 size: 14 residues. The CDR3 DNA reads as TGTGCCAGTAGTACAGGGGTTGGAGGTGAAAAACTGTTTTTT. Translating gives CASSTGVGGEKLFF.

The chain has TRBV7-2 and TRBJ1-6; D is possibly TRBD1 (5 bases). This CDR3 spans 14 amino acids. Deletions cut 5 bases from V and 7 bases from J, with 12 bases between. The V gene's germline CDR1 is SGHTA and CDR2 FQGNSA. This chain's CDR3 is CASSHGTQNSPLHF. CDR3 coding DNA: TGTGCCAGCAGCCACGGGACCCAGAATTCACCCCTCCACTTT.

This clone was observed a single time. The chain couples TRBV7-2 to TRBJ1-5; D not certain. The CDR3 sequence is 14 residues long. The germline gives CDR1 SGHTA, CDR2 FQGNSA. Trimming shortened V by 2 bases and J by 13 bases, and 18 bases separated the two germline ends. The CDR3 DNA reads TGTGCCAGCAGCTTAATGATGGGGTCACCCTTACAGCATTTT. It is translated as CASSLMMGSPLQHF.